This passage covers 31 T cell receptor beta chains from one sample sequenced in a study of cytomegalovirus exposure and HLA in healthy donors. PCR used 60 Vbeta primers and 13 Jbeta primers. Sequenced by immunoSEQ multiplex PCR; TCRdb stores in-frame clones only, minus some. The table lists 200,000 or so clones, about 83% of them singletons, with 1.3% in the top ten. Material for sequencing was PBMCs. These TCRs come from a human donor in good health.

This chain uses TRBV20-1 with TRBJ2-1; D gene uncertain. Trimming cost V 3 bases and J 7 bases, with 7 bases left between them. CDR1 and CDR2 (germline): DFQATT, SNEGSKA (reference sequence). The CDR3 spans 11 residues. The CDR3 nucleotides are TGCAGTGCTAGCCCCCTGAATGAGCAGTTCTTC. It yields the protein CSASPLNEQFF.

This chain uses TRBV6-5 with TRBJ2-7, with D possibly matching TRBD2 (6 bases). The germline V gene has CDR1 MNHEY and CDR2 SVGAGI. This CDR3 comprises 15 residues. Trimming removed 4 bases at V and 3 bases at J, with 16 bases between. The CDR3 is CASSSAAGPNYEQYF. CDR3 nucleotide sequence: TGTGCCAGCAGTTCCGCGGCGGGACCCAACTACGAGCAGTACTTC.

This clone was detected only a few times. The chain employs TRBV28 and TRBJ2-7; 9 positions match TRBD2. Germline V lookup: CDR1 MDHEN, CDR2 SYDVKM. V gave up 4 bases and J gave up 7 bases; unmatched junction bases: 8. CDR3 length: 14 residues. CDR3 amino acids: CASSSSGVLREQYF. The DNA of the CDR3 is TGTGCCAGCAGTTCTAGCGGGGTACTCAGGGAGCAGTACTTC. Using reference TRBV28 and TRBJ2-7 for the parts outside the CDR3, the full variable domain is DVKVTQSSRYLVKRTGEKVFLECVQDMDHENMFWYRQDPGLGLRLIYFSYDVKMKEKGDIPEGYSVSREKKERFSLILESASTNQTSMYLCASSSSGVLREQYFGPGTRLTVT.

V usage is TRBV7-2 and J usage is TRBJ2-3; D remains unclear. The CDR3 consists of 12 residues. Germline CDR1 reads SGHTA; CDR2 reads FQGNSA. Trimming stripped 5 bases from V and 5 bases from J, with 8 bases between. For the CDR3, the DNA is TGTGCCAGCAGCCCGCAACTAGATACGCAGTATTTT. Its protein is CASSPQLDTQYF.

The rearrangement joins TRBV11-2 to TRBJ2-1; 8 bases are shared with TRBD2. Germline CDR1 is SGHAT and CDR2 is FQNNGV. The CDR3 consists of 19 residues. Trimming removed 1 base from V and 2 bases from J; junction bases left unmatched: 13. As DNA, the CDR3 is TGTGCCAGCAGCTTAGTTGTGGGGGGAGCTAGCGGGCCCTACAATGAGCAGTTCTTC. Protein sequence: CASSLVVGGASGPYNEQFF.

J is TRBJ2-7 and V is TRBV29-1; the match to TRBD1 covers 12 bases. V shed 2 bases and J 6 bases; nucleotides not matched to a gene: 5. The CDR3 runs to 14 residues. Germline CDR1 is SQVTM and CDR2 is ANQGSEA. This chain's CDR3 is CSVEPGTGGSEQYF. The CDR3 bases are TGCAGCGTTGAACCTGGGACAGGGGGCAGCGAGCAGTACTTC.

In this sample, this clone turned up a few times. The chain recombines TRBV4-1 with TRBJ2-3, with TRBD2 identical over 10 bases. The CDR3 spans 19 residues. CDR1 is MGHRA, CDR2 YSYEKL, per germline. After removal of 2 bases from V and 0 bases from J, the junction contained 11 bases not matched to a gene. The CDR3 region has the DNA TGCGCCAGCAGCCAATGGGGCGATAGCGGGAGGCCTAGCACAGATACGCAGTATTTT. Protein: CASSQWGDSGRPSTDTQYF.

The chain carries TRBV6-5 and TRBJ1-2; D gene uncertain. V was pared by 5 bases and J by 0 bases, with 10 bases between. Germline assignment: CDR1 MNHEY and CDR2 SVGAGI. The CDR3 covers 14 residues. Here the CDR3 reads CASSPRGANYGYTF. The CDR3 bases are TGTGCCAGCAGTCCTCGTGGAGCTAACTATGGCTACACCTTC.

The chain carries TRBV7-2 and TRBJ1-2; TRBD1 aligns across 7 bases. CDR3 length equals 15 residues. Unmatched junction bases numbered 6, after V lost 5 bases and J lost 0 bases. The germline gives CDR1 SGHTA, CDR2 FQGNSA. CDR3 nucleotides: TGTGCCAGCAGCACAGGGGTGGGAGCTAACTATGGCTACACCTTC. It is translated as CASSTGVGANYGYTF. Supplemented by reference TRBV7-2 and TRBJ1-2, the full variable domain reads GAGVSQSPSNKVTEKGKDVELRCDPISGHTALYWYRQSLGQGLEFLIYFQGNSAPDKSGLPSDRFSAERTGGSVSTLTIQRTQQEDSAVYLCASSTGVGANYGYTFGSGTRLTVV.

The CDR3 loop is CATSRGMGQNNYGYTF. The CDR3 DNA is TGTGCCACCAGCAGAGGAATGGGACAGAACAACTATGGCTACACCTTC. The chain is built from TRBV15 and TRBJ1-2, with 7 bases matching TRBD1. The CDR3 sequence is 16 residues long. V was clipped by 1 base and J by 2 bases; unmatched bases: 7. In germline, CDR1 is LNHNV, CDR2 YYDKDF (reference sequence).

The rearrangement joins TRBV28 to TRBJ2-3, with D maybe TRBD2 (7 bases). CDR1 and CDR2 from the germline V gene are MDHEN and SYDVKM. The CDR3 sequence is 16 residues long. Trimming pared 1 base from V and 2 bases from J, leaving 13 bases between. DNA for the CDR3: TGTGCCAGCAGTTTATCAGGGGAGGGGCACACAGATACGCAGTATTTT. Its translation is CASSLSGEGHTDTQYF.

The CDR3 coding sequence is TGTGCCAGCAGCCAAGATAGGACAGGTAGCTACGAGCAGTACTTC. This gives the protein CASSQDRTGSYEQYF. This chain links TRBV4-2 with TRBJ2-7; 7 bases agree with TRBD1. Trimming removed 0 bases from V and 3 bases from J; junction bases left unmatched: 5. This CDR3 is built from 15 residues. From germline, CDR1 is LGHNA and CDR2 YNFKEQ.

This clone showed up just once. The V call is TRBV29-1, the J call TRBJ2-7; tentative D call: TRBD2 (6 bases). Germline V gene sequence: CDR1 SQVTM, CDR2 ANQGSEA. The CDR3 is 11 residues long. Trimming took off 4 bases at V and 6 bases at J, with 10 bases between the two ends. This CDR3 is CSVGGVGEQYF. The CDR3, as DNA: TGCAGCGTTGGGGGGGTGGGCGAGCAGTACTTC.

The chain couples TRBV5-5 to TRBJ2-7; 10 nucleotides match TRBD1. This CDR3 comprises 15 residues. CDR1 is SGHKS, CDR2 YYEKEE, per germline (reference sequence). J was trimmed by 2 bases and V by 4 bases; bases with no gene match: 6. The CDR3 spells CASSPGDRGAYEQYF. As DNA, the CDR3 is TGTGCCAGCAGCCCCGGGGACAGGGGCGCCTACGAGCAGTACTTC. Supplemented by reference TRBV5-5 and TRBJ2-7, the full variable domain reads DAGVTQSPTHLIKTRGQQVTLRCSPISGHKSVSWYQQVLGQGPQFIFQYYEKEERGRGNFPDRFSARQFPNYSSELNVNALLLGDSALYLCASSPGDRGAYEQYFGPGTRLTVT.

Turning to this clone: At one end, the junction sequence differs from germline, possibly due to a read error. The rearrangement joins TRBV7-9 to TRBJ2-7, with 7 bases lining up with TRBD1. The CDR3 is made up of 15 amino acids. CDR1 is SEHNR and CDR2 is FQNEAQ in the germline V gene (reference sequence). CDR3 protein: CSSSPGTEFYYEQYF. Here the CDR3 DNA reads TGTTCCAGCAGCCCCGGGACAGAGTTTTACTACGAGCAGTACTTC.

V usage is TRBV6-5 and J usage is TRBJ1-2; tentative D call: TRBD1 (6 bases). The CDR3 consists of 15 residues. Germline CDR1 MNHEY, CDR2 SVGAGI. Deletions cut 6 bases from V and 1 base from J, with 15 bases between. This CDR3 is CASSRTALLNYGYTF. Here the CDR3 DNA reads TGTGCCAGCAGCCGGACAGCTCTACTTAACTATGGCTACACCTTC.

The J gene is TRBJ2-2, the V gene TRBV6-6; D is possibly TRBD1 (6 bases). Germline lookup yields CDR1 MNHNY and CDR2 SVGAGI (reference sequence). The CDR3 loop spans 16 amino acids. The V gene lost 6 bases and the J gene lost 4 bases, with 18 bases spanning the gap. DNA of the CDR3: TGTGCCAGCAGCCATCTCCTGGACAGCCCCACCGGGGAGCTGTTTTTT. Translation: CASSHLLDSPTGELFF.

In its sample, this clone was seen once. The chain joins TRBV12-2 to TRBJ2-7; no DNA check was done on the table's D call, TRBD1. TRBV12-2 is designated a pseudogene. CDR3 size: 13 residues. The CDR3 spells CASRLFTGAEQYF. The CDR3 bases are TGTGCAAGTCGCTTATTTACAGGGGCCGAGCAGTACTTC.

The chain employs TRBV7-8 and TRBJ2-1; possible D gene TRBD1, 6 bases. Germline V CDR1 and CDR2: SGHVS, FQNEAQ. V lost 6 bases to trimming and J lost 8 bases, with 14 bases between them. The CDR3 runs to 13 residues. CDR3 in DNA: TGTGCCAGCAGTTACAGGGTCCCCGATGAGCAGTTCTTC. Translated, it gives CASSYRVPDEQFF.

The CDR3 DNA follows: TGTGCCAGCAGTTACTCAGGAGCGTCGAGCTCCTACGAGCAGTACTTC. Its protein is CASSYSGASSSYEQYF. The chain joins TRBV6-5 to TRBJ2-5; D ambiguous. The end of the DNA aligns better with TRBJ2-7, so the J call may be wrong. The CDR3 totals 16 residues. CDR1 and CDR2 (germline): MNHEY, SVGAGI.

The chain uses TRBV7-9 and TRBJ1-4, with TRBD1 as a possible D gene (6 bases). V was trimmed by 1 base and J by 5 bases, leaving 11 bases between them. This CDR3 has 15 amino acids. CDR1 and CDR2 from the germline V gene are SEHNR and FQNEAQ (reference sequence). The chain's CDR3 is CASSLGRTENEKLFF. Here the CDR3 DNA reads TGTGCCAGCAGCTTAGGGAGGACAGAGAATGAAAAACTGTTTTTT.

This sequence joins TRBV19 and TRBJ2-1; no definite D call. The germline gives CDR1 LNHDA, CDR2 SQIVND (reference sequence). Deletions cut 3 bases from V and 2 bases from J, with 14 bases between. The CDR3 runs 16 residues. DNA for the CDR3: TGTGCCAGTAGTATCATGTACACAGATACCTACAATGAGCAGTTCTTC. This encodes CASSIMYTDTYNEQFF.

Details on this clone: At one boundary the junction diverges from the germline segment, which might be a read error. The chain has TRBV7-9 and TRBJ1-5; 9 bases line up with TRBD1. This CDR3 contains 18 residues. Per germline, CDR1 SEHNR and CDR2 FQNEAQ (reference sequence). The CDR3 DNA is TGTTCCAGCAGCTTAATGGGACAGGGAGATTATAGCAATCAGCCCCAGCATTTT. It translates to CSSSLMGQGDYSNQPQHF.

This clone was counted a single time. The chain is built from TRBV6-1 and TRBJ1-1, with 7 bases aligning to TRBD1. Germline V gene sequence: CDR1 MNHNS, CDR2 SASEGT. There are 13 residues in the CDR3. V lost 9 bases to trimming and J lost 6 bases; unmatched junction nucleotides: 10. The CDR3, as DNA: TGTGCCAGTTGTCGAAACAGGGGAGCTGAAGCTTTCTTT. Translating it yields CASCRNRGAEAFF.

The chain recombines TRBV28 with TRBJ2-7, with a tentative D call TRBD2 (6 bases). CDR1 is MDHEN, CDR2 SYDVKM, per germline. V was clipped by 3 bases and J by 2 bases, with 11 bases between them. The CDR3 spans 14 residues. The CDR3 sequence: CASSFGGYPYEQYF. DNA for the CDR3: TGTGCCAGCAGTTTTGGAGGGTATCCCTACGAGCAGTACTTC.

The chain employs TRBV2 and TRBJ2-5; TRBD1 agrees at 8 bases. The V gene end was trimmed by 2 bases and the J gene end by 5 bases; junction bases not matched to a gene: 7. This CDR3 spans 15 amino acids. The germline V gene encodes CDR1 SNHLY and CDR2 FYNNEI. The CDR3 region has the DNA TGTGCCAGCAGTGAACGGACAGGGTCCTGGGAGACCCAGTACTTC. Translation gives CASSERTGSWETQYF.

The V gene is TRBV28, the J gene TRBJ1-2; possible D gene TRBD1, 6 bases. The germline CDR1 and CDR2 sequences are MDHEN and SYDVKM. V gave up 6 bases and J gave up 6 bases, with 11 bases separating them. The length of the CDR3 is 12 residues. The chain's CDR3 is CASSRQADGYTF. The DNA for the CDR3 is TGTGCCAGCAGCAGACAGGCAGATGGCTACACCTTC.

The CDR3 DNA sequence: TGTGCCAGTAGTATAAGGGGACAGACCTACAATGAGCAGTTCTTC. Its protein is CASSIRGQTYNEQFF. This chain links TRBV19 with TRBJ2-1; TRBD1 matches at 7 bases. Trimming took 2 bases from V and 2 from J; bases not matched to a gene: 3. The CDR3 runs 15 residues. The V gene's germline CDR1 is LNHDA and CDR2 SQIVND (reference sequence).

The chain links TRBV6-5 to TRBJ2-7; a weak D match, TRBD2 (6 bases). The CDR3 extends over 15 amino acids. The germline CDR1 and CDR2 sequences are MNHEY and SVGAGI. Trimming took off 5 bases at V and 0 bases at J, with 14 bases between the two ends. CDR3 in DNA: TGTGCCAGCAGTAACCGGGGGATCCACTCCTACGAGCAGTACTTC. Translation gives CASSNRGIHSYEQYF.

This chain connects TRBV9 to TRBJ2-3, with D possibly matching TRBD2 (7 bases). The V end was cut by 4 bases, the J end by 5 bases, with 17 bases between. The CDR3 is 15 amino acids. The germline V gene encodes CDR1 SGDLS and CDR2 YYNGEE. The CDR3 here is CASSLWGGAGDTQYF. CDR3 coding DNA: TGTGCCAGCAGCCTATGGGGGGGGGCGGGAGATACGCAGTATTTT.

The gene calls are TRBV18 and TRBJ2-4; a weak D match, TRBD2 (5 bases). Germline V gene lookup returns CDR1 KGHSH and CDR2 LQKENI. V was pared by 3 bases and J by 6 bases, with 15 bases between. The CDR3 sequence is 15 residues long. The CDR3 spells CASSPIEGVGNIQYF. CDR3 sequence (DNA): TGTGCCAGCTCACCGATAGAGGGAGTTGGAAACATTCAGTACTTC.